These 5 T cell receptor beta chains were sequenced from one sample in a study of T cell changes during pregnancy in multiple sclerosis. TCRdb's table, derived via immunoSEQ multiplex PCR, lists solely in-frame clones and lacks some. The sample holds 70,000 to 75,000 clones, approximately 92% seen once. The specimen was peripheral blood, collected before pregnancy. The receptor source for this set is a female donor with multiple sclerosis, enrolled in a pregnancy study.

The chain recombines TRBV4-3 with TRBJ2-6; TRBD1 is a possible D gene (6 bases). The length of the CDR3 is 16 residues. Germline V lookup: CDR1 LGHNA, CDR2 YSLEER. V was trimmed by 0 bases and J by 2 bases, leaving 8 bases between them. This CDR3 reads CASSQDEGAGANVLTF. CDR3 in DNA: TGCGCCAGCAGCCAAGATGAGGGGGCTGGGGCCAACGTCCTGACTTTC.

The chain uses TRBV11-2 and TRBJ1-2; D ambiguous. V gave up 5 bases and J gave up 2 bases, with 9 bases separating them. The CDR3 is made up of 13 amino acids. The germline gives CDR1 SGHAT, CDR2 FQNNGV. CDR3 residues: CASSAQENYGYTF. The CDR3 coding sequence is TGTGCCAGCAGCGCCCAGGAAAACTATGGCTACACCTTC.

This sequence joins TRBV27 and TRBJ2-3, with a possible D match to TRBD1 (6 bases). This CDR3 has 15 amino acids. Germline V gene sequence: CDR1 MNHEY, CDR2 SMNVEV (reference sequence). V gave up 6 bases and J gave up 1 base, with 14 bases separating them. The CDR3 protein is CASSTGPSGTDTQYF. The CDR3 DNA reads as TGTGCCAGCAGCACAGGGCCTTCGGGCACAGATACGCAGTATTTT.

The V gene is TRBV20-1, the J gene TRBJ2-1; no definite D call. Trimming cost V 5 bases and J 5 bases, with 7 bases left between them. Germline V gives CDR1 DFQATT, CDR2 SNEGSKA (reference sequence). The CDR3 runs to 11 residues. CDR3 sequence reads: CSAPVNNEQFF. CDR3 nucleotide sequence: TGCAGTGCTCCTGTTAACAATGAGCAGTTCTTC.

This chain joins TRBV6-5 and TRBJ2-5; TRBD1 aligns across 7 bases. Trimming cost V 6 bases and J 2 bases; bases outside gene matches: 6. Per germline, CDR1 MNHEY and CDR2 SVGAGI. The CDR3 has 14 residues. CDR3 bases: TGTGCCAGCAGACTAAACAGGGGACAAGAGACCCAGTACTTC. This encodes CASRLNRGQETQYF.